This T cell receptor (beta chain) was obtained from a study of CD8+ T cells in alopecia areata. As the sequencing template, cDNA was produced by extracting RNA and reverse transcribing it. Clones were sequenced by immunoSEQ multiplex PCR, and TCRdb holds only the in-frame ones, with some missing. The repertoire holds about 110,000 clones, with approximately 59% as singletons. Looked up from germline, CDR1 is SQVTM and CDR2 is ANQGSEA. The V and J ends lost 8 bases and 0 bases respectively, with 9 bases between them. The CDR3 covers 12 residues. The rearrangement joins TRBV29-1 to TRBJ2-3; tentative D call: TRBD2 (6 bases). The sequence came from a human donor in good health. The sample comprised CD8+ T cells sorted from blood. The CDR3 loop reads CSFRGSTDTQYF. CDR3 nucleotide sequence: TGCAGCTTTCGGGGGAGCACAGATACGCAGTATTTT.